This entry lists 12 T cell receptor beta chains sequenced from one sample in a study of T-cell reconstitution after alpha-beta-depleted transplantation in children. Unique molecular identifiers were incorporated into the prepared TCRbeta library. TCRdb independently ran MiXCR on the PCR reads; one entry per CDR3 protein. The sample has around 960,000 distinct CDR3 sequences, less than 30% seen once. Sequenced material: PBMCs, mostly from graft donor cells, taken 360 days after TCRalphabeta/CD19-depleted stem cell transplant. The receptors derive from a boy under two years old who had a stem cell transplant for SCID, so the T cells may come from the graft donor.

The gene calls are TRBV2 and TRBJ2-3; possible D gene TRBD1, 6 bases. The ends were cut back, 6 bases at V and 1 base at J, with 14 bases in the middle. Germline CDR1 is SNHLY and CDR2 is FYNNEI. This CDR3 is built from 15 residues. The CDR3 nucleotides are TGTGCCAGCAGGGCAGGGGATGAGGGCACAGATACGCAGTATTTT. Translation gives CASRAGDEGTDTQYF.

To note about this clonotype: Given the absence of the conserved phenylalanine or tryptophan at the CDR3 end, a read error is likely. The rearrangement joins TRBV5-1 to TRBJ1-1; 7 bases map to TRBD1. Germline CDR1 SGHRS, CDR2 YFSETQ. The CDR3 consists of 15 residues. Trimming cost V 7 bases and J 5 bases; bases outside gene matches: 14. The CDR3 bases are TGCGCCAGCGGGTACGGGGACAGTCTACGTACTGAAGCTTTCTGT. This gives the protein CASGYGDSLRTEAFC.

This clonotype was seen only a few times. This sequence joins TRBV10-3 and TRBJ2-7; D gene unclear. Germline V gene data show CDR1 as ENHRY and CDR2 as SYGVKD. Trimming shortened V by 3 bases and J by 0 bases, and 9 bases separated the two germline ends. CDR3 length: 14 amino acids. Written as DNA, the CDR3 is TGTGCCATCAGTGATGACATGCTCTCCTACGAGCAGTACTTC. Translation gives CAISDDMLSYEQYF.

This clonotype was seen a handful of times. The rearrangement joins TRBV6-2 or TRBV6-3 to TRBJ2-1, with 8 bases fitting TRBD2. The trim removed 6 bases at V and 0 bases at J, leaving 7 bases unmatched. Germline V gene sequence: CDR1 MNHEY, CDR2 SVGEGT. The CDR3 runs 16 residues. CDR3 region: CASSRAGVSSYNEQFF. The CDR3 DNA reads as TGTGCCAGCAGCCGAGCGGGGGTTAGCTCCTACAATGAGCAGTTCTTC.

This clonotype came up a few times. The DNA of the CDR3 is TGTGCCAGCAGCACAGACAGGGAACGCTACGAGCAGTACTTC. The encoded protein is CASSTDRERYEQYF. This chain links TRBV7-8 with TRBJ2-7, with 7 nucleotides matching TRBD1. After removal of 5 bases from V and 3 bases from J, the junction contained 7 bases not matched to a gene. This CDR3 is 14 amino acids long. Germline V lookup: CDR1 SGHVS, CDR2 FQNEAQ.

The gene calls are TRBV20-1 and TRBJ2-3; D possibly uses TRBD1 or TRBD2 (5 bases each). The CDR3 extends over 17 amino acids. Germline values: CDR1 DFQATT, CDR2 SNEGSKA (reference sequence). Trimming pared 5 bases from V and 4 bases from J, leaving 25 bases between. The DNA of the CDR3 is TGCAGTGCTTCCGGGACCGCTACTAAGGATGGAGCAGATACGCAGTATTTT. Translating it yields CSASGTATKDGADTQYF.

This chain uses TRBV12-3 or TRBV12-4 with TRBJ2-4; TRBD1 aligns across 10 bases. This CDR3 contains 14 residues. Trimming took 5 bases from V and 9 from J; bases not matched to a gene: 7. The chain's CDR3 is CASSPRDRGSIQYF. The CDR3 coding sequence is TGTGCCAGCAGTCCCCGGGACAGGGGTTCCATTCAGTACTTC.

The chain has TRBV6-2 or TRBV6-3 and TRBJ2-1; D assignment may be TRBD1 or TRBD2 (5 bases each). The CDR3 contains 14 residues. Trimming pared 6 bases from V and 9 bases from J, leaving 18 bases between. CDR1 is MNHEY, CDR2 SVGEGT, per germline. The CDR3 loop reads CASRPSGPTGEQFF. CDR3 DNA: TGTGCCAGCAGGCCTTCGGGACCCACTGGTGAGCAGTTCTTC.

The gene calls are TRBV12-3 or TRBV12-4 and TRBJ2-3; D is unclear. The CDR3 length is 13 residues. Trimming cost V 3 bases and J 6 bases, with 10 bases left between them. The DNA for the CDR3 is TGTGCCAGCAGTTTTGGTGTTTGGGATACGCAGTATTTT. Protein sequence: CASSFGVWDTQYF.

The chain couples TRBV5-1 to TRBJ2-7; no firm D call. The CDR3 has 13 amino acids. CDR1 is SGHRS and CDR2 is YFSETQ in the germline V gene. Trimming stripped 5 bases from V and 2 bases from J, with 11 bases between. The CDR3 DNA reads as TGCGCCAGCAGTGAGGACCTTGCCTACGAGCAGTACTTC. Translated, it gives CASSEDLAYEQYF.

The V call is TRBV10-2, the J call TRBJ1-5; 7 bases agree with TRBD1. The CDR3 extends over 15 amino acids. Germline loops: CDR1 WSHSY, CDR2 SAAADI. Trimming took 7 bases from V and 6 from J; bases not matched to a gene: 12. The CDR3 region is CASKSGTVGRQPQHF. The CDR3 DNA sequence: TGCGCCAGCAAAAGCGGGACAGTCGGTCGTCAGCCCCAGCATTTT.

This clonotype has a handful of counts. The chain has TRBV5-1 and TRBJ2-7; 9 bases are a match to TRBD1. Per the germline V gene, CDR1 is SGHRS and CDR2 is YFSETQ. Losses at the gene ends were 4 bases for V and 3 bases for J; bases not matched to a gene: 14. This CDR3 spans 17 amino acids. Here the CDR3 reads CASSLGTGQSGIYEQYF. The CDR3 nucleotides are TGCGCCAGCAGCCTTGGGACAGGGCAATCCGGGATCTACGAGCAGTACTTC.